This T cell receptor (beta chain) comes out of a study of Tregs in tolerant kidney transplant recipients (dated by TCRdb to between 2018 and 2021). For the wider study: TCRbeta sequencing was used in the study to identify donor-specific regulatory T cells before combined kidney and bone marrow transplantation, and the identified cells were then tracked after transplant. In a few healthy controls, several methods of expanding Tregs specific for an allogeneic donor were compared by TCRbeta repertoire sequencing. Overall study outcomes, separate from this receptor: Expanding Tregs with activated donor B cells appeared to identify the most biologically relevant and donor-specific TCRbeta repertoire. The study was limited by small patient numbers, and the findings need validation in larger populations and under other immunosuppression protocols. Biological reproducibility was not directly addressed, though technical replication error appeared minimal.

Trimmed from V: 5 bases; trimmed from J: 3 bases; junction bases lacking a gene match: 7. The germline V gene (reference sequence) gives CDR1 as SEHNR and CDR2 as FQNEAQ. Spanning cysteine to phenylalanine, the CDR3 consists of 16 amino acids. The kept DNA is CDR3 alone, 48 bases in frame from the first base. Thawed PBMCs were FACS-sorted into unstimulated Tregs (CD4+CD25+CD127-), CD4+ non-Tregs (CD4+CD25-), CD4 cells and CD8 cells. Blood from healthy controls was obtained either as purchased buffy coats or from healthy volunteers. Healthy control blood was processed to PBMCs by Ficoll density gradient and cryopreserved, and patient PBMCs were collected before and after transplant. Concerning this clone: Its antigen is still unknown. Per-base quality was not reported, and no clone a single base away is much larger than it.

For TCRbeta CDR3 sequencing, genomic DNA from the sorted cells was extracted using the QIAGEN DNeasy Blood and Tissue Kit. High-throughput TCRbeta CDR3 sequencing was carried out commercially through immunoSEQ, with PCR amplification with bias correction and internal controls included. In the paper's pipeline: Unique productive TCRbeta sequences were defined by CDR3 nucleotide sequence where primers matched, and otherwise by CDR3 amino acid sequence together with Vbeta and Jbeta genes. As a correction for sorting error, sequences shared between sorted populations at a frequency ratio of 2:1 or less were discarded, and the remaining shared sequences were assigned to the higher population. Sequences were defined as donor-reactive when expanded at least 5-fold in CFSE-low cells versus unstimulated cells and present at a frequency of at least 0.01% in CFSE-low cells. Jensen-Shannon divergence, calculated on the top 100 TCRbeta sequences ranked by frequency, was used to quantify repertoire divergence. For samples with multiple sequencing runs, sorting error was corrected in each run separately before the runs were combined. TCRdb holds this immuneACCESS table with in-frame rearrangements only. Some clones are missing; in checked studies, unresolved V genes explain under half, and the rest has no known cause. The V and J calls and clone size were taken over from that table, and D and trimming were inferred from the DNA. The sample table contains over 60,000 clones; only one count was recorded for roughly 89% of them. The ten largest clones take up around 4% of the sample.

The chain is encoded by TRBV7-9 joined to TRBJ2-3; a stretch of 11 junction bases matches TRBD1. This receptor was obtained from a human donor in good health. The sequenced sample was CD4+ T cells from blood. The nucleotide sequence reads as follows: TGTGCCAGCAGCCCCGTGGGGACAGGGGGAACAGATACGCAGTATTTT. Translated, this gives CASSPVGTGGTDTQYF. The CDR3 plus the reference TRBV7-9 and TRBJ2-3 genes for the other parts give the full variable domain: DTGVSQNPRHKITKRGQNVTFRCDPISEHNRLYWYRQTLGQGPEFLTYFQNEAQLEKSRLLSDRFSAERPKGSFSTLEIQRTEQGDSAMYLCASSPVGTGGTDTQYFGPGTRLTVL.